A selection of T cell receptor beta chains follows, all from one sample in a study of early T cells in non-severe SARS-CoV-2 infection. TCRdb processed the 5' RACE reads anew with MiXCR; each CDR3 protein has one entry. Of tens of thousands of distinct CDR3 sequences listed, about 10% are singletons. Source material: whole blood. All receptors derive from an adult who was a healthcare worker with PCR-confirmed SARS-CoV-2 infection or an uninfected control (not recorded which). Both conserved end residues are part of each CDR3. The order of the fields is D gene, V gene, clone size, J gene, CDR3 DNA, CDR3 protein. A D gene is named only where the DNA matches it firmly. Some rows have no size entry. The others give once, few or many, or a class for an expanded clone.

.	TRBV12-3/TRBV12-4	many	TRBJ2-3	TGTGCCAGCAGTTGGGCCCCGAAAGATACGCAGTATTTT	CASSWAPKDTQYF
TRBD1	TRBV5-1	few	TRBJ1-1	TGCGCCAGCAGCTTGGGACAGGGGGCCTTTGAAGCTTTCTTT	CASSLGQGAFEAFF
.	TRBV27	few	TRBJ1-4	TGTGCCAGCAGTTTCTCCGGGAATGAAAAACTGTTTTTT	CASSFSGNEKLFF
TRBD1	TRBV6-5	many	TRBJ1-2	TGTGCCAGCAGTAGGGACAGATTTAACTATGGCTACACCTTC	CASSRDRFNYGYTF
.	TRBV24-1	.	TRBJ2-7	TGTGCCACCAGTGGGTCCGGCTACGAGCAGTACTTC	CATSGSGYEQYF
TRBD1	TRBV2	few	TRBJ2-4	TGTGCCAGCAGTGAGGGACAGAAAAACATTCAGTACTTC	CASSEGQKNIQYF
.	TRBV6-5	few	TRBJ2-7	TGTGCCAGCAGTTACAGGGGGGAAGAGCAGTACTTC	CASSYRGEEQYF
TRBD2	TRBV7-2	few	TRBJ2-7	TGTGCCAGCAGCTTAGAGTCGACTAGCGGGACCTACGAGCAGTACTTC	CASSLESTSGTYEQYF
TRBD2	TRBV7-2	.	TRBJ2-5	TGTGCCAGCAGCTTATGGCGGGAGGCCATGGGAGACCCAGCTAGCCGGTACTTC	CASSLWREAMGDPASRYF
.	TRBV20-1	many	TRBJ1-4	TGCAGTGCTGGGGCTGCGACGGGCGCAACTAATGAAAAACTGTTTTTT	CSAGAATGATNEKLFF
.	TRBV7-2	many	TRBJ2-3	TGTGCCAGCAGCCCTAGAGCAAGGGCGGCCACAGATACGCAGTATTTT	CASSPRARAATDTQYF
.	TRBV18	few	TRBJ1-1	TGTGCCAGCTCTTCCAGCCCCCAGGGGTCCACTGAAGCTTTCTTT	CASSSSPQGSTEAFF
TRBD2	TRBV20-1	.	TRBJ2-3	TGCAGTGCTCTAGCGGACACAGATACGCAGTATTTT	CSALADTDTQYF
.	TRBV20-1	many	TRBJ2-3	TGCAGTGCTAGCGCTACGAGGGATACGCAGTATTTT	CSASATRDTQYF
.	TRBV7-9	many	TRBJ2-3	TGTGCCAGCAGCTTACAGGGTGGTACAGATACGCAGTATTTT	CASSLQGGTDTQYF
.	TRBV27	.	TRBJ1-6	TGTGCCAGCAGTTTGTCACTACCGGGACAAAACAATTCACCCCTCCACTTT	CASSLSLPGQNNSPLHF
.	TRBV7-3	many	TRBJ2-5	TGTGCCAGCAGCTCCACCCGGGGACAGACCCAGTACTTC	CASSSTRGQTQYF
TRBD2	TRBV29-1	.	TRBJ2-7	TGCAGCGTTGAGGTGGGGGGGTCCTACGAGCAGTACTTC	CSVEVGGSYEQYF
TRBD2	TRBV9	many	TRBJ2-7	TGTGCCAGCAGCCTAACTAGCGGGGGCCCCTACGAGCAGTACTTC	CASSLTSGGPYEQYF
.	TRBV5-1	.	TRBJ1-3	TGCGCCAGCAGCTTTACCGCGGGCAGCTACTCTGGAAACACCATATATTTT	CASSFTAGSYSGNTIYF
TRBD2	TRBV20-1	many	TRBJ2-1	TGCAGTGCTCTAGCGGGAGGGAGCTCCTACAATGAGCAGTTCTTC	CSALAGGSSYNEQFF
.	TRBV6-4	many	TRBJ2-3	TGTGCCAGCAGAGTGGAAGGGGGGACAGATACGCAGTATTTT	CASRVEGGTDTQYF
TRBD2	TRBV20-1	many	TRBJ2-1	TGCAGTGCTCAGGACTCCGGGACTAGCGCATACAATGAGCAGTTCTTC	CSAQDSGTSAYNEQFF
TRBD1	TRBV29-1	.	TRBJ1-2	TGCAGCGCTAGCTCAGGGGGAGGGAGTGGCTACACCTTC	CSASSGGGSGYTF
.	TRBV28	.	TRBJ1-2	TGTGCCAGCAGTTTAGAGGCCGGCAGCTATGGCTACACCTTC	CASSLEAGSYGYTF
.	TRBV18	.	TRBJ2-2	TGTGCCAGCTCACCAGGGGTGAACACCGGGGAGCTGTTTTTT	CASSPGVNTGELFF
.	TRBV6-2/TRBV6-3	few	TRBJ1-1	TGTGCCAGCAGTTACGCAGTAGGCGAAGCTTTCTTT	CASSYAVGEAFF
.	TRBV6-6	few	TRBJ2-3	TGTGCCAGCAGTTACGATAATGGAAGAGTTGGGGATACGCAGTATTTT	CASSYDNGRVGDTQYF
.	TRBV12-5	many	TRBJ1-1	TGTGCTAGTGGTTTAACCGAAGAGGTGAACACTGAAGCTTTCTTT	CASGLTEEVNTEAFF
.	TRBV7-2	many	TRBJ1-6	TGTGCCAGCAGCTTAAAAGGGACATACTCCTATAATTCACCCCTCCACTTT	CASSLKGTYSYNSPLHF
.	TRBV20-1	.	TRBJ2-5	TGCAGTGCTAGAGATGGTGCAGGGAGAGAGACCCAGTACTTC	CSARDGAGRETQYF
.	TRBV5-1	.	TRBJ2-3	TGCGCCAGCAGCTTGGCCTCCCCTGGGGCGCCGACAGATACGCAGTATTTT	CASSLASPGAPTDTQYF
.	TRBV30	many	TRBJ2-3	TGTGCCTGGAGTTCTCGAGGCGAAAGCACAGATACGCAGTATTTT	CAWSSRGESTDTQYF
.	TRBV11-3	few	TRBJ2-2	TGTGCCAGCAGCCCCCTGGCAGGGCCGGGGACCGGGGAGCTGTTTTTT	CASSPLAGPGTGELFF
.	TRBV7-2	many	TRBJ2-5	TGTGCCAGCAGCTCCAACCCTCAAGAGACCCAGTACTTC	CASSSNPQETQYF
TRBD1	TRBV5-8	.	TRBJ1-1	TGTGCCAGCAGCTTGCGCCTACAGGGGGAAGCTTTCTTT	CASSLRLQGEAFF
.	TRBV11-2	many	TRBJ2-5	TGTGCCAGCAGCCGGTCCGACAGTCAGGTGTGGAAGACCCAGTACTTC	CASSRSDSQVWKTQYF
.	TRBV5-1	many	TRBJ1-1	TGCGCCAGCAGCCCCATCGAAGGGGGTGAAGCTTTCTTT	CASSPIEGGEAFF
.	TRBV7-2	.	TRBJ2-3	TGTGCCAGCAGCTTAGTCGGGATGGCAGATACGCAGTATTTT	CASSLVGMADTQYF
TRBD2	TRBV20-1	few	TRBJ2-7	TGCAGTGCGACCCCGCAAGGAATAGCGGGGATCTCCTACGAGCAGTACTTC	CSATPQGIAGISYEQYF
.	TRBV10-3	few	TRBJ2-3	TGTGCCATCAGTGAGCCCAGCTACAGAAAATCAGCAAGTACAGATACGCAGTATTTT	CAISEPSYRKSASTDTQYF
TRBD2	TRBV10-3	many	TRBJ2-1	TGTGCCATCACCCAGACTAGCACTGAGCAGTTCTTC	CAITQTSTEQFF